This T cell receptor (beta chain) is drawn from a study of OX40 agonist ivuxolimab in advanced cancers. Broader study findings: There were, on average, more expanded clones in CD8+ T cells than in CD4+. What antigens the expanded peripheral T cells recognized was never established.

Assay: immunoSEQ multiplex PCR; the TCRdb copy retains only in-frame clones and omits some. The data contain about 73,000 clones, around 86% of them singletons. There are a few counts of this clone. The antigen is not known. This TCR came from an adult with an advanced solid tumor such as melanoma, head and neck, liver or kidney cancer. Specimen: CD4+ or CD8+ T cells sorted from blood, collected in a trial of the OX40 agonist ivuxolimab.

This CDR3 is CASEASGRARETQYF. The CDR3 region has the DNA TGTGCCAGCGAAGCTAGCGGGAGGGCCCGTGAGACCCAGTACTTC. The rearrangement joins TRBV6-5 to TRBJ2-5; TRBD2 aligns across 12 bases. This CDR3 is 15 amino acids long. V was pared by 8 bases and J by 5 bases, with 9 bases of the junction left unmatched. Germline V gene data show CDR1 as MNHEY and CDR2 as SVGAGI.